This T cell receptor beta chain emerged from a study of T-cell reconstitution after alpha-beta-depleted transplantation in children. Unique molecular identifiers were incorporated during preparation of the TCRbeta library. One entry per CDR3 protein results from TCRdb running MiXCR on the PCR reads. The data show hundreds of thousands of distinct CDR3 sequences, with 16% seen just once and 1.1% held by the top ten. This clonotype came up many times. This CDR3 is built from 12 residues. V was cut by 3 bases and J by 1 base, with 6 bases left in between. Germline-derived CDR1 and CDR2 are DFQATT and SNEGSKA (reference sequence).

The material sequenced was PBMCs from the stem cell graft donor, taken from the stem cell graft. This TCR was recovered from a human donor who donated a stem cell graft to a child with acute myeloid leukemia. The rearrangement joins TRBV20-1 to TRBJ1-1; no firm D call. The CDR3 region has the DNA TGCAGTGCTAGGCGGCCGAACACTGAAGCTTTCTTT. It translates to CSARRPNTEAFF.